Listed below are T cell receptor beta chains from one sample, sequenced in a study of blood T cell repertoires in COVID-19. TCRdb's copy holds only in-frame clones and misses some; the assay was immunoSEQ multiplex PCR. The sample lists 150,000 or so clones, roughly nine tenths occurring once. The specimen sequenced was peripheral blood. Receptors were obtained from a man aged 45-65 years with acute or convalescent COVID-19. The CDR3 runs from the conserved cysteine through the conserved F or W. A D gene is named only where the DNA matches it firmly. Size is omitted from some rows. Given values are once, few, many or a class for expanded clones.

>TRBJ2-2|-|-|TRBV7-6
TGTGCCAGCAGCCTAAGCGACTACACCGGGGAGCTGTTTTTT
CASSLSDYTGELFF
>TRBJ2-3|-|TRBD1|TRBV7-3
TGTGCCAGCAGCCCGACAGGGGGCAACAGCGAGTCTAGCACAGATACGCAGTATTTT
CASSPTGGNSESSTDTQYF
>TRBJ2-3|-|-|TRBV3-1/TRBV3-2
TGTGCCAGCAGCCGACTTGATACGCAGTATTTT
CASSRLDTQYF
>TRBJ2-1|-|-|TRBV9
TGTGCCAGCAGCGTAGAAGGCGGGATCGCCGCCTACAATGAGCAGTTCTTC
CASSVEGGIAAYNEQFF
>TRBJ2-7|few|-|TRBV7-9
TGTGCCAGCAGCTCTACAGGGCGCGAGCAGTACTTC
CASSSTGREQYF
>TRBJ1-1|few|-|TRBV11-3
TGTGCCAGCAGCCCGGGGGGGAGGAACACTGAAGCTTTCTTT
CASSPGGRNTEAFF
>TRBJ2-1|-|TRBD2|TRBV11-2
TGTGCCAGCAGCTTAGGTACTAGCGGGAACAATGAGCAGTTCTTC
CASSLGTSGNNEQFF
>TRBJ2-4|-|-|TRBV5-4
TGTGCCAGCAGCTTGAGGCCCGGCGTCCCAACGGGAGAAAACATTCAGTACTTC
CASSLRPGVPTGENIQYF
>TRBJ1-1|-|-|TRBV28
TGTGCCAGCAGCACTCTCCCAGGGTTGAAAGCTTTCTTT
CASSTLPGLKAFF
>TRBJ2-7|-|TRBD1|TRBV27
TGTGCCAGCAGAACATCGGCGGCAGGGGGCTCCTACGAGCAGTACTTC
CASRTSAAGGSYEQYF
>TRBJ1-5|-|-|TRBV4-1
TGCGCCAGCAGCCAGCAGTTCACAGGGTACAATCAGCCCCAGCATTTT
CASSQQFTGYNQPQHF
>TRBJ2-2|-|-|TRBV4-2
TGTGCCAGCAGTTCCGCGGAGGGCGGGACTGACCTGAACACCGGGGAGCTGTTTTTT
CASSSAEGGTDLNTGELFF
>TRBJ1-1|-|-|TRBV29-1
TGCAGCGTGAACAGGGACACTGAAGCTTTCTTT
CSVNRDTEAFF
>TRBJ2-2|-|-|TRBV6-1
TGTGCCAGCAGTGAAGCGGTGGTGAGCACCGGGGAGCTGTTTTTT
CASSEAVVSTGELFF
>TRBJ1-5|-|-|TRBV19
TGTGCCAGCACAGTCCGACAGGGCAATCAGCCCCAGCATTTT
CASTVRQGNQPQHF
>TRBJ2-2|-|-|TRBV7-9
TGTGCCAGCACCCTAGGGGTCTCTATAACCGGGGAGCTGTTTTTT
CASTLGVSITGELFF
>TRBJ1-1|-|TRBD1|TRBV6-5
TGTGCCAGCACCTCAAGAGGGACAGGGGCGTCAGGGGCTTTCTTT
CASTSRGTGASGAFF
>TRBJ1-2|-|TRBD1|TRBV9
TGTGCCAGCAGCGTAGGGGACAGCAGCTATGGCTACACCTTC
CASSVGDSSYGYTF
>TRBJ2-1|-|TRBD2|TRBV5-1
TGCGCCAGCAGCTTTAGCGGGGGGGCCAATGAGCAGTTCTTC
CASSFSGGANEQFF
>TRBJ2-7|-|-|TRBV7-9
TGTGCCAGCAGCCCCGACAGAGAATACGAGCAGTACTTC
CASSPDREYEQYF
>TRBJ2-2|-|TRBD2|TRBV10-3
TGTGCCATCAGTGTAACCCCTAGCGGCCCCGGGGAGCTGTTTTTT
CAISVTPSGPGELFF
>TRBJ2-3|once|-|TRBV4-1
TGCGCCAGCAGTTTATCAGATACGCAGTATTTT
CASSLSDTQYF
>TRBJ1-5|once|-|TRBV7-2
TGTGCCAGCACCCCCGGCGGGGATGCCAATCAGCCCCAGCATTTT
CASTPGGDANQPQHF
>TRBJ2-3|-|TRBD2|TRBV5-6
TGTGCCAGCAGCTTGGCGGGAGGGCTAGGGTATTTT
CASSLAGGLGYF
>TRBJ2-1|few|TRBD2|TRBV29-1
TGCAGCGTTGGGGGACTAGCGGGTACCTACAATGAGCAGTTCTTC
CSVGGLAGTYNEQFF
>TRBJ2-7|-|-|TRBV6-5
TGTGCCAGCAGTCCTGAGGAGTTCTACGAGCAGTACTTC
CASSPEEFYEQYF
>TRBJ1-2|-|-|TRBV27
TGTGCCAGCAGTGCCTACCCCCGTAGTAACTATGGCTACACCTTC
CASSAYPRSNYGYTF
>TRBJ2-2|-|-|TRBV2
TGTGCCAGCAGTGTGAATGTGCCAGGAAACACCGGGGAGCTGTTTTTT
CASSVNVPGNTGELFF
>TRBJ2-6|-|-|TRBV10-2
TGCGCCAGCAGTGAGACATACACCGTACAGGGTAAAACCTCTGGGGCCAACGTCCTGACTTTC
CASSETYTVQGKTSGANVLTF
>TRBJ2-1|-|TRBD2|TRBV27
TGTGCCAGCAGTCCCTCACTAGCGGGGGTATACAATGAGCAGTTCTTC
CASSPSLAGVYNEQFF
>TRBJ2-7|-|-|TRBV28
TGTGCCAGCACCCTAGGGGGAGGGATGTACGAGCAGTACTTC
CASTLGGGMYEQYF
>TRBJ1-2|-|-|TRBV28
TGTGCCAGCAGTTTGGCCGACCTCAGGTATGGCTACACCTTC
CASSLADLRYGYTF
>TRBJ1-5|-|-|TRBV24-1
TGTGCCACCAGTGACCGGCGGGTAGGACAGCCCCAGCATTTT
CATSDRRVGQPQHF
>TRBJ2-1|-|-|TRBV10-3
TGTGCCATCAATTGGGGCGACAATGAGCAGTTCTTC
CAINWGDNEQFF
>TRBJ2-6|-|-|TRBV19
TGTGCCAGTAGTCTGCGGGCCAGCACTGGGGCCAACGTCCTGACTTTC
CASSLRASTGANVLTF
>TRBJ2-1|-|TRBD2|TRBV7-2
TGTGCCAGCAGCCTCAGGACTAGCGGGAGCAATGAGCAGTTCTTC
CASSLRTSGSNEQFF
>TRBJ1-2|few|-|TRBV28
TGTGCCAGCAGTTCAGGGGCCGACTATGGCTACACCTTC
CASSSGADYGYTF
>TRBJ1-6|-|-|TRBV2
TGTGCCAGCAGTGAGGGACGGGAGAATTCACCCCTCCACTTT
CASSEGRENSPLHF
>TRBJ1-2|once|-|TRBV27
TGTGCCAGCAGACCTACAGGGTTCTATGGCTACACCTTC
CASRPTGFYGYTF
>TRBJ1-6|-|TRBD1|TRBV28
TGTGCCAGCAAAGGACAGGGGGCGAATAATTCACCCCTCCACTTT
CASKGQGANNSPLHF
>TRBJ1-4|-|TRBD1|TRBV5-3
TGTGCCAGAAGCAGAGTCAAAGGGACAGGGCCAAATGAAAAACTGTTTTTT
CARSRVKGTGPNEKLFF
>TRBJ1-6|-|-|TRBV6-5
TGTGCCAGCAGTTCCACGGGGGGCGGTAATTCACCCCTCCACTTT
CASSSTGGGNSPLHF
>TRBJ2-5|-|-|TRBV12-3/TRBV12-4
TGTGCCAGCAGTGGAGGAGTGACCCAGTACTTC
CASSGGVTQYF
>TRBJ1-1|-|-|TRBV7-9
TGTGCCAGCAGCTTGGCAGGGCCCACTGAAGCTTTCTTT
CASSLAGPTEAFF
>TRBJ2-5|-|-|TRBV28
TGTGCCAGCAGTTTACCTCAGGGGCAAGAGACCCAGTACTTC
CASSLPQGQETQYF
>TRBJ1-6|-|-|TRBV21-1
TGTGCCGGTTCCGGGACAGGTGATTCACCCCTCCACTTT
CAGSGTGDSPLHF
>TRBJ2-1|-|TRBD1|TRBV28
TGTGCCAGCAGCATATGGGGACAGGGCTTCAATGAGCAGTTCTTC
CASSIWGQGFNEQFF
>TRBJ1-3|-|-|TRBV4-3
TGCGCCAGCAGCGCTACCCTCGGGGACACCATATATTTT
CASSATLGDTIYF
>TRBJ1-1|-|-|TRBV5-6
TGTGCCAGCAGCCGGACAGACTTTGGGGCTTTCTTT
CASSRTDFGAFF
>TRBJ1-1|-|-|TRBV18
TGTGCCAGCTCACCTAGGGGGGGCGGTTTGACTGAAGCTTTCTTT
CASSPRGGGLTEAFF
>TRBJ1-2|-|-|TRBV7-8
TGTGCCAGCAGCTTAGGGGCCGTACAGGACTATGGCTACACCTTC
CASSLGAVQDYGYTF
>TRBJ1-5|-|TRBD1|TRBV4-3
TGCGCCAGCAGCCAAGGGACAGGGGGAAATCAGCCCCAGCATTTT
CASSQGTGGNQPQHF
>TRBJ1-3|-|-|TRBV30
TGTGCCTGGGGCCTGGGGTCAGGGGCCCGAAACACCATATATTTT
CAWGLGSGARNTIYF